These 27 T cell receptor beta chains came from one sample sequenced in a study of shared clonotypes between healthy human individuals. Terminally differentiated effector memory CD45RA+ cells were left out of the naive CD8 fraction, which was CD45RO-negative and positively selected for CCR7. Assay: immunoSEQ multiplex PCR; the TCRdb copy retains only in-frame clones and omits some. The table lists under 1 million clones, approximately 97% of them singletons. Material: naive CD8+ T cells sorted from blood. These TCRs come from a man under 40 in good health.

Remarks on this clone: Other DNA sequences in the sample encode the same CDR3. Here the CDR3 DNA reads TGTGCCAGCAGTTTAGTGGGGTCTGGGGCCAACGTCCTGACTTTC. It is translated as CASSLVGSGANVLTF. The V and J genes are TRBV27 and TRBJ2-6; no firm D call. The CDR3 spans 15 residues. With 2 bases removed from V and 1 base from J, the gap between germline ends came to 6 bases. From germline, CDR1 is MNHEY and CDR2 SMNVEV (reference sequence). Using reference TRBV27 and TRBJ2-6 for the parts outside the CDR3, the full variable domain is EAQVTQNPRYLITVTGKKLTVTCSQNMNHEYMSWYRQDPGLGLRQIYYSMNVEVTDKGDVPEGYKVSRKEKRNFPLILESPSPNQTSLYFCASSLVGSGANVLTFGAGSRLTVL.

The chain is built from TRBV28 and TRBJ1-1; D gene uncertain. CDR1 and CDR2 (germline): MDHEN, SYDVKM. The CDR3 runs 16 residues. The V end was cut by 5 bases, the J end by 0 bases, with 16 bases between. Here the CDR3 DNA reads TGTGCCAGCAGTCGCCCCCCAGACTACATGAACACTGAAGCTTTCTTT. Its protein is CASSRPPDYMNTEAFF. The variable domain in full, with the rest retrieved from reference TRBV28 and TRBJ1-1, is DVKVTQSSRYLVKRTGEKVFLECVQDMDHENMFWYRQDPGLGLRLIYFSYDVKMKEKGDIPEGYSVSREKKERFSLILESASTNQTSMYLCASSRPPDYMNTEAFFGQGTRLTVV.

The J gene is TRBJ1-4, the V gene TRBV7-2, with 8 bases that match TRBD1. V was pared by 5 bases and J by 12 bases, with 5 bases of the junction left unmatched. The germline V gene has CDR1 SGHTA and CDR2 FQGNSA. This CDR3 has 12 amino acids. The CDR3 reads CASSPHRGELFF. DNA of the CDR3: TGTGCCAGCAGCCCCCACAGGGGGGAACTGTTTTTT.

In regard to this clone: The identical CDR3 is also encoded by other nucleotide sequences in the sample. The CDR3 loop reads CASSPGPNTGELFF. Here the CDR3 DNA reads TGTGCCAGCAGCCCGGGACCGAACACCGGGGAGCTGTTTTTT. The V and J genes are TRBV7-9 and TRBJ2-2, with D perhaps given as TRBD1 or TRBD2 (5 bases each). CDR1 and CDR2 from the germline V gene are SEHNR and FQNEAQ (reference sequence). The germline V and J ends were trimmed by 5 bases and 0 bases, with 7 bases remaining between them. The CDR3 totals 14 residues.

The chain links TRBV10-1 to TRBJ1-1; no clear D gene. Trimming took 3 bases from V and 5 from J, leaving 10 bases between them. The CDR3 runs 13 residues. Germline CDR1 reads WNHNN; CDR2 reads SYGVQD (reference sequence). This CDR3 is CASSERGRTEAFF. The CDR3 bases are TGCGCCAGCAGTGAACGAGGGAGGACTGAAGCTTTCTTT.

The chain links TRBV27 to TRBJ2-7; D gene ambiguous. Trimming cost V 5 bases and J 3 bases, with 14 bases left between them. CDR3 length: 14 residues. Germline V lookup: CDR1 MNHEY, CDR2 SMNVEV (reference sequence). The CDR3 coding sequence is TGTGCCAGCAGTCCCCCGCGACCGCACTACGAGCAGTACTTC. It translates to CASSPPRPHYEQYF.

The genes are TRBV28 and TRBJ2-3; no firm D call. Germline assignment: CDR1 MDHEN and CDR2 SYDVKM. The V and J ends lost 6 bases and 2 bases respectively, with 9 bases between them. The CDR3 consists of 13 residues. The CDR3 protein is CASSPRNTDTQYF. The CDR3 DNA is TGTGCCAGCAGCCCCCGGAACACAGATACGCAGTATTTT. The complete variable domain, with remaining parts taken from reference TRBV28 and TRBJ2-3, reads DVKVTQSSRYLVKRTGEKVFLECVQDMDHENMFWYRQDPGLGLRLIYFSYDVKMKEKGDIPEGYSVSREKKERFSLILESASTNQTSMYLCASSPRNTDTQYFGPGTRLTVL.

The chain uses TRBV6-1 and TRBJ2-7, with D perhaps TRBD2 (6 bases). The germline V gene has CDR1 MNHNS and CDR2 SASEGT. Trimming pared 6 bases from V and 2 bases from J, leaving 11 bases between. The length of the CDR3 is 13 residues. The CDR3 region has the DNA TGTGCCAGCAGGGGGACTCGGGCCTACGAGCAGTACTTC. It codes for CASRGTRAYEQYF.

The genes are TRBV19 and TRBJ2-7; a possible D gene is TRBD2 (6 bases). Germline CDR1 LNHDA, CDR2 SQIVND (reference sequence). This CDR3 is built from 15 residues. Trimming removed 3 bases at V and 6 bases at J, with 18 bases between. The CDR3 sequence: CASSIKLGGGVEQYF. Here the CDR3 DNA reads TGTGCCAGTAGTATTAAACTAGGAGGCGGGGTCGAGCAGTACTTC.

CDR3 in DNA: TGCAGTGCCCTTGTCCCCTATGGCTACACCTTC. Protein product: CSALVPYGYTF. J is TRBJ1-2 and V is TRBV20-1, with no clear D. The CDR3 spans 11 residues. Trimming shortened V by 6 bases and J by 4 bases, and 9 bases separated the two germline ends. CDR1 and CDR2 (germline): DFQATT, SNEGSKA (reference sequence).

The table lists this clone with a count of one. This rearrangement joins TRBV13 to TRBJ2-7; the D gene is possibly TRBD1 (6 bases). The germline V gene encodes CDR1 PRHDT and CDR2 FYEKMQ (reference sequence). The CDR3 is made up of 16 amino acids. V was trimmed by 3 bases and J by 0 bases, leaving 15 bases between them. DNA of the CDR3: TGTGCCAGCAGCTTGGGAGTGACAGGAGCCTCCTACGAGCAGTACTTC. This translates into CASSLGVTGASYEQYF.

The genes are TRBV6-5 and TRBJ2-7; 7 bases agree with TRBD1. Germline-derived CDR1 and CDR2 are MNHEY and SVGAGI. Losses at the gene ends were 2 bases for V and 3 bases for J; bases not matched to a gene: 4. This CDR3 is built from 14 residues. In nucleotides, the CDR3 is TGTGCCAGCAGTTACGGACAGGCCAGCTACGAGCAGTACTTC. Its translation is CASSYGQASYEQYF.

The rearrangement joins TRBV14 to TRBJ2-7; 9 bases agree with TRBD2. The CDR3 length is 15 residues. V trimming: 3 bases; J trimming: 2 bases; junction bases outside the gene matches: 5. Germline CDR1 SGHDN, CDR2 FVKESK. The CDR3 loop reads CASSHPGLATYEQYF. The CDR3 bases are TGTGCCAGCAGCCACCCGGGACTAGCCACCTACGAGCAGTACTTC.

The chain uses TRBV28 and TRBJ2-3; 12 bases map to TRBD2. Germline V gene lookup returns CDR1 MDHEN and CDR2 SYDVKM. There are 18 residues in the CDR3. With 10 bases clipped from V and 0 bases from J, the junction kept 14 bases outside the gene matches. In DNA, the CDR3 is TGTGCCACCTTACTAGCGGGAGGACCGATTACTAGCACAGATACGCAGTATTTT. This encodes CATLLAGGPITSTDTQYF.

The J gene is TRBJ2-7, the V gene TRBV7-2; TRBD1 might be the D (6 bases). Trimming took off 6 bases at V and 4 bases at J, with 16 bases between the two ends. Germline V gene lookup returns CDR1 SGHTA and CDR2 FQGNSA. The CDR3 length is 14 residues. CDR3 amino acids: CASSNPGTTYEQYF. CDR3 coding DNA: TGTGCCAGCAGTAACCCCGGGACAACATACGAGCAGTACTTC.

The chain combines TRBV10-2 with TRBJ1-5, with D tentatively TRBD1 (6 bases). The ends were cut back, 2 bases at V and 4 bases at J, with 12 bases in the middle. CDR1 and CDR2 (germline): WSHSY, SAAADI. CDR3 length: 15 amino acids. The CDR3 DNA reads as TGCGCCAGCAGTGAGGTAGACAGGATAAATCAGCCCCAGCATTTT. It is translated as CASSEVDRINQPQHF.

This CDR3 is CASSSGLAGSRGFF. CDR3 coding DNA: TGTGCCAGCAGCTCGGGACTAGCGGGATCTCGAGGGTTCTTC. This chain links TRBV13 with TRBJ2-1; 13 bases are shared with TRBD2. The germline gives CDR1 PRHDT, CDR2 FYEKMQ (reference sequence). CDR3 length: 14 amino acids. With V trimmed by 4 bases and J by 15 bases, 9 bases remained unmatched.

This chain links TRBV28 with TRBJ1-5; D call uncertain. In germline, CDR1 is MDHEN, CDR2 SYDVKM. Trimming cost V 5 bases and J 8 bases, with 13 bases left between them. The CDR3 runs 13 residues. CDR3 in amino acids: CASSHPGPEPQHF. CDR3 DNA: TGTGCCAGCAGTCATCCGGGCCCAGAGCCCCAGCATTTT.

This clone was counted a single time. The rearrangement uses TRBV4-1 and TRBJ2-7; D uncertain. Germline-derived CDR1 and CDR2 are MGHRA and YSYEKL. The CDR3 covers 16 residues. V lost 1 base to trimming and J lost 1 base, with 14 bases between them. The CDR3 region has the DNA TGCGCCAGCAGCCAAGGGAGCCTAAGGTTGTCCTACGAGCAGTACTTC. This gives the protein CASSQGSLRLSYEQYF.

This clone was detected once. The chain has TRBV5-4 and TRBJ2-5, with 8 bases lining up with TRBD2. V shed 9 bases, J shed 5 bases, and the junction held 9 bases outside the gene matches. The V gene's germline CDR1 is SGHNT and CDR2 YYREEE (reference sequence). This CDR3 has 13 amino acids. CDR3: CATTPGRGETQYF. CDR3 nucleotides: TGTGCCACCACCCCCGGGAGGGGTGAGACCCAGTACTTC.

For this clone: The same CDR3 can be traced to other DNA sequences in this sample. This chain links TRBV4-3 with TRBJ2-7; TRBD2 agrees at 12 bases. From germline, CDR1 is LGHNA and CDR2 YSLEER. Trimming removed 1 base from V and 2 bases from J; junction bases left unmatched: 0. The CDR3 extends over 15 amino acids. The CDR3 nucleotides are TGCGCCAGCAGCCAAGGGACTAGCGGGGCCTACGAGCAGTACTTC. Protein: CASSQGTSGAYEQYF.

Concerning this clone itself: A read error may produce the germline difference seen at one junction end. The J gene is TRBJ2-2, the V gene TRBV7-7; D is possibly TRBD2 (5 bases). The V gene's germline CDR1 is SSHAT and CDR2 FNYEAQ (reference sequence). The CDR3 consists of 16 residues. This CDR3 reads CASSLEPEVSAGELFF. For the CDR3, the DNA is TGTGCTAGCAGCTTAGAGCCGGAGGTATCGGCCGGGGAGCTGTTTTTT.

This chain joins TRBV7-9 and TRBJ1-4, with a tentative D call TRBD1 (6 bases). Trimming removed 6 bases at V and 4 bases at J, with 15 bases between. CDR1 and CDR2 (germline): SEHNR, FQNEAQ (reference sequence). The CDR3 has 15 amino acids. This chain's CDR3 is CASRKKQGINEKLFF. As DNA, the CDR3 is TGTGCCAGCAGGAAAAAACAGGGAATTAATGAAAAACTGTTTTTT.

This chain links TRBV19 with TRBJ2-7; tentative D call: TRBD2 (6 bases). CDR3 length: 15 residues. V was clipped by 1 base and J by 3 bases, with 13 bases between them. Germline V gene sequence: CDR1 LNHDA, CDR2 SQIVND (reference sequence). The CDR3 nucleotides read TGTGCCAGTAGTATAGTCCGGGGGACGCACTACGAGCAGTACTTC. It specifies CASSIVRGTHYEQYF.

V is TRBV7-9 and J is TRBJ2-2; TRBD1 might be the D (5 bases). This CDR3 has 15 amino acids. CDR1 and CDR2 (germline): SEHNR, FQNEAQ (reference sequence). The germline V and J ends were trimmed by 4 bases and 6 bases, with 15 bases remaining between them. For the CDR3, the DNA is TGTGCCAGCAGCTCGCTTAAGGGGTACCCCGGGGAGCTGTTTTTT. It specifies CASSSLKGYPGELFF.

The chain recombines TRBV11-2 with TRBJ2-7; 8 bases align to TRBD1. Germline V gives CDR1 SGHAT, CDR2 FQNNGV. The V segment lost 5 bases and the J segment 2 bases; nucleotides outside the gene matches: 5. CDR3 length: 14 residues. The CDR3 nucleotides are TGTGCCAGCAGCGTCTACAGGGGGACCTACGAGCAGTACTTC. Protein product: CASSVYRGTYEQYF.

This chain links TRBV4-3 with TRBJ2-7; D is perhaps TRBD2 (7 bases). The CDR3 is 15 residues long. Trimming took off 0 bases at V and 6 bases at J, with 15 bases between the two ends. Germline V gene data show CDR1 as LGHNA and CDR2 as YSLEER. CDR3 sequence reads: CASSQDVGGATEQYF. CDR3 coding DNA: TGCGCCAGCAGCCAAGATGTGGGGGGGGCGACCGAGCAGTACTTC.